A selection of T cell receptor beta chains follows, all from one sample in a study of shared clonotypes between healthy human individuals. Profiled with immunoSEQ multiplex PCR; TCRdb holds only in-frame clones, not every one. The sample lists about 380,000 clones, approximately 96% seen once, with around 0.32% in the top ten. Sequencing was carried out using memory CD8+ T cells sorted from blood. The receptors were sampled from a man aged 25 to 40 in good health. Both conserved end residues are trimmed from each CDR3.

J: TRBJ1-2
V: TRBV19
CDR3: ASRPPEGARGYT

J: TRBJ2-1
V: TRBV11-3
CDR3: ASSLGVAGEQF

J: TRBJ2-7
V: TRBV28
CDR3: ASSFPPPMRYEQY

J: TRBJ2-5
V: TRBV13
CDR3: ASSFRRSGTQY

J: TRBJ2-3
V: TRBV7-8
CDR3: ASSPLGMEKY

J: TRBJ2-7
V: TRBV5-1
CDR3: ASSLGLALSYEQY

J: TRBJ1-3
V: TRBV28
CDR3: ASTPGGANSGNTIY

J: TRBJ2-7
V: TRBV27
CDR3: ASSLRGRRYEQY

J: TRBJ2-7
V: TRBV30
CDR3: AWNLAGGWEQY

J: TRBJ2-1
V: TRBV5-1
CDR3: ASSQTSGANEQF

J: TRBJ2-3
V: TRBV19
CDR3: ASSTGNTDTQY

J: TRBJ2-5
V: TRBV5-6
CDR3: ASSLRTGRTLETQY

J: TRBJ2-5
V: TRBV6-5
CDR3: ASRRPGSQETQY

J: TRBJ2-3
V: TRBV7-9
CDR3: ASSFRGPSTDTQY

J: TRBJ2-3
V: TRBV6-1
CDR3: ASRLAGADTQY

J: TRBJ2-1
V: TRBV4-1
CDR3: ASSQDLVTYNEQF

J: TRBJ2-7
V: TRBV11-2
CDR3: ASSSIKTKRDSPVSEQY

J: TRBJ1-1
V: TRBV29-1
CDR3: SVRQGNTEAF

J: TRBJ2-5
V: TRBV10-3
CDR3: AISESGETQY

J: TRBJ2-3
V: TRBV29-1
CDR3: SVHTGDTQY

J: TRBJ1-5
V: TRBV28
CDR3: ASRLSRVILDQPQH